Listed here is a single T cell receptor (beta chain). 13 Jbeta primers and 60 Vbeta primers were used for the PCR. Data came from immunoSEQ multiplex PCR; TCRdb stores just in-frame clones and leaves some out. Seen here are more than 150,000 clones, around 78% observed once, and the top ten hold 1.5% to 1.8%. This CDR3 is 14 amino acids long. Trimming left V 6 bases short and J 1 base short, with 12 bases between. Germline-derived CDR1 and CDR2 are MDHEN and SYDVKM. The data stem from a study of cytomegalovirus exposure and HLA in healthy donors. Specimen: PBMCs. The V gene is TRBV28, the J gene TRBJ2-5, with D possibly being TRBD2 (6 bases). This clonotype was sampled from a man in his forties or fifties in good health and CMV-seronegative. Written as DNA, the CDR3 is TGTGCCAGCAGAGTATTCGGGAGCCAAGAGACCCAGTACTTC. This gives the protein CASRVFGSQETQYF.